The 28 T cell receptor beta chains given below trace back to one sample, sequenced in a study of naive and memory T cell subsets. Two oligonucleotides, mixed equimolar, formed the beta constant-region primer covering TRBC1 and TRBC2. Four rounds of PCR amplified the ligated cDNA using nested alpha and beta constant-region primers plus SP2. Via MiXCR, TCRdb re-called the UMI-ligation and nested PCR reads, giving one row per CDR3 protein. The table records 130,000 or so distinct CDR3 sequences, over 30% of them present only once. The sequencing input was central memory CD4+ T cells from blood. All receptors come from a human donor in good health.

The CDR3 coding sequence is TGTGCCTGGAGTGACAGGGATGAAAAACTGTTTTTT. It codes for CAWSDRDEKLFF. V is TRBV30 and J is TRBJ1-4; TRBD1 is a possible D gene (6 bases). CDR1 and CDR2 from the germline V gene are GTSNPN and SVGIG (reference sequence). Trimming took off 1 base at V and 6 bases at J, with 6 bases between the two ends. The CDR3 is 12 residues long.

This clonotype was detected only a few times. This chain connects TRBV15 to TRBJ2-5, with TRBD1 identical over 7 bases. The J segment lost 2 bases and the V segment lost 8 bases, leaving 8 bases of the junction unmatched. This CDR3 is 14 amino acids long. CDR1 LNHNV and CDR2 YYDKDF come from the germline V gene (reference sequence). CDR3 protein: CATEGAPNQETQYF. In DNA form, the CDR3 reads TGTGCCACCGAGGGGGCCCCGAATCAAGAGACCCAGTACTTC.

The gene calls are TRBV4-3 and TRBJ2-3; D may correspond to TRBD1 or TRBD2 (6 bases each). CDR1 is LGHNA, CDR2 YSLEER, per germline. Deletions cut 0 bases from V and 3 bases from J, with 19 bases between. This CDR3 region has 18 residues. As DNA, the CDR3 is TGCGCCAGCAGCCAAGACGTCGTAGGGCAGGGGAGGACAGATACGCAGTATTTT. Its translation: CASSQDVVGQGRTDTQYF.

The chain recombines TRBV7-8 with TRBJ1-1; unclear D gene. The CDR3 is 12 residues long. V was cut by 2 bases and J by 7 bases, with 8 bases left in between. Germline-derived CDR1 and CDR2 are SGHVS and FQNEAQ. Here the CDR3 DNA reads TGTGCCAGCAGCTTAAGGGTGGATGAAGCTTTCTTT. Encoded protein: CASSLRVDEAFF. Drawing the rest from reference TRBV7-8 and TRBJ1-1, the complete variable domain is GAGVSQSPRYKVAKRGQDVALRCDPISGHVSLFWYQQALGQGPEFLTYFQNEAQLDKSGLPSDRFFAERPEGSVSTLKIQRTQQEDSAVYLCASSLRVDEAFFGQGTRLTVV.

The J gene is TRBJ2-4, the V gene TRBV18, with 10 positions matching TRBD2. The germline CDR1 and CDR2 sequences are KGHSH and LQKENI. J lost 8 bases, V lost 3 bases, and 1 base had no gene match. This CDR3 contains 13 residues. The DNA for the CDR3 is TGTGCCAGCTCACCCGGACTAGCGGACATTCAGTACTTC. Protein product: CASSPGLADIQYF. The full variable domain, completed using reference TRBV18 and TRBJ2-4, is NAGVMQNPRHLVRRRGQEARLRCSPMKGHSHVYWYRQLPEEGLKFMVYLQKENIIDESGMPKERFSAEFPKEGPSILRIQQVVRGDSAAYFCASSPGLADIQYFGAGTRLSVL.

This sequence joins TRBV14 and TRBJ1-1, with D possibly matching TRBD1 (6 bases). Trimming stripped 4 bases from V and 3 bases from J, with 15 bases between. CDR1 SGHDN and CDR2 FVKESK come from the germline V gene. The CDR3 is made up of 15 amino acids. CDR3 residues: CASSRGTLLHTEAFF. CDR3 sequence (DNA): TGTGCCAGCAGCCGAGGGACACTCCTTCACACTGAAGCTTTCTTT.

This clonotype came up a few times. As DNA, the CDR3 is TGTGCCAGCAGCTTATTTACTACCGCTGGGAATGAGCAGTTCTTC. Translated, it gives CASSLFTTAGNEQFF. The chain uses TRBV7-2 and TRBJ2-1; D is unclear. This CDR3 contains 15 residues. Trimming stripped 2 bases from V and 7 bases from J, with 15 bases between. Germline V gives CDR1 SGHTA, CDR2 FQGNSA.

The chain uses TRBV29-1 and TRBJ2-1; TRBD2 matches 9 bases. The CDR3 totals 14 residues. Germline V gives CDR1 SQVTM, CDR2 ANQGSEA. V trimming: 4 bases; J trimming: 3 bases; junction bases outside the gene matches: 4. Written as DNA, the CDR3 is TGCAGCGTTGCGGAGCGGGAGGTCTACAATGAGCAGTTCTTC. Amino acids: CSVAEREVYNEQFF.

This rearrangement joins TRBV27 to TRBJ2-5, with D hard to call. Trimming removed 2 bases from V and 5 bases from J, with 9 bases in between. CDR3 length: 13 residues. Germline CDR1 reads MNHEY; CDR2 reads SMNVEV (reference sequence). CDR3 residues: CASSLKFWETQYF. The CDR3 bases are TGTGCCAGCAGTTTAAAGTTTTGGGAGACCCAGTACTTC.

This clonotype was seen more than once but under ten times. This sequence joins TRBV3-1 and TRBJ2-2, with 8 bases that match TRBD1. The length of the CDR3 is 17 residues. The germline CDR1 and CDR2 sequences are LGHDT and YNNKEL (reference sequence). J was trimmed by 6 bases and V by 2 bases; bases with no gene match: 11. CDR3 region: CASSQKLRTGIAGELFF. In DNA, the CDR3 is TGTGCCAGCAGCCAAAAGCTTCGGACAGGGATCGCCGGGGAGCTGTTTTTT.

V and J are TRBV2 and TRBJ1-1; D gene unclear. Germline loops: CDR1 SNHLY, CDR2 FYNNEI. The CDR3 consists of 16 residues. V shed 6 bases and J shed 0 bases, with 17 bases lying between them. The CDR3 nucleotides read TGTGCCAGCAGCCGGGCCTCGTCCCTAATGAACACTGAAGCTTTCTTT. It codes for CASSRASSLMNTEAFF.

This clonotype was found a few times. The J gene is TRBJ2-3, the V gene TRBV13; D unresolved. There are 14 residues in the CDR3. The germline V gene has CDR1 PRHDT and CDR2 FYEKMQ (reference sequence). The V and J ends lost 5 bases and 2 bases respectively, with 11 bases between them. CDR3 sequence: CASSHLTLTDTQYF. CDR3 coding DNA: TGTGCCAGCAGCCATCTAACGCTCACAGATACGCAGTATTTT.

This clonotype was seen a few times. V is TRBV13 and J is TRBJ1-1, with D unresolved. V was shortened by 0 bases and J by 4 bases, with 6 bases between the two germline ends. This CDR3 region has 13 residues. The germline gives CDR1 PRHDT, CDR2 FYEKMQ (reference sequence). The CDR3 DNA reads as TGTGCCAGCAGCTTAGGGATTCTCACTGAAGCTTTCTTT. It translates to CASSLGILTEAFF. The whole variable domain, filled in from reference TRBV13 and TRBJ1-1, reads AAGVIQSPRHLIKEKRETATLKCYPIPRHDTVYWYQQGPGQDPQFLISFYEKMQSDKGSIPDRFSAQQFSDYHSELNMSSLELGDSALYFCASSLGILTEAFFGQGTRLTVV.

V usage is TRBV18 and J usage is TRBJ1-1, with D hard to call. Germline assignment: CDR1 KGHSH and CDR2 LQKENI. This CDR3 region has 14 residues. The V and J ends lost 4 bases and 1 base respectively, with 10 bases between them. The CDR3 is CASSLSTRNTEAFF. For the CDR3, the DNA is TGTGCCAGCTCACTCTCAACACGGAACACTGAAGCTTTCTTT.

This clonotype is a singleton in its sample. V gene TRBV5-4 combines with J gene TRBJ1-1; D uncertain. CDR3 size: 14 residues. Germline assignment: CDR1 SGHNT and CDR2 YYREEE (reference sequence). The V end lost 0 bases, the J end lost 1 base, and 7 bases lay between the germline ends. CDR3 sequence: CASSLARGNTEAFF. CDR3 coding DNA: TGTGCCAGCAGCTTGGCGCGGGGGAACACTGAAGCTTTCTTT.

J is TRBJ2-1 and V is TRBV5-1, with 8 bases aligning to TRBD1. Trimming took 3 bases from V and 1 from J; bases not matched to a gene: 6. Germline CDR1 and CDR2: SGHRS and YFSETQ. The CDR3 length is 16 residues. The CDR3, as DNA: TGCGCCAGCAGCTCGCCTGGGACAGGATCCTACAATGAGCAGTTCTTC. Its protein product is CASSSPGTGSYNEQFF.

The chain uses TRBV9 and TRBJ1-1; no clear D gene. CDR1 and CDR2 (germline): SGDLS, YYNGEE. The V and J ends lost 1 base and 0 bases respectively, with 25 bases between them. There are 20 residues in the CDR3. The DNA of the CDR3 is TGTGCCAGCAGCGTATCTGCTCGCGGAGGGCCTACCCAAATGAACACTGAAGCTTTCTTT. It translates to CASSVSARGGPTQMNTEAFF.

V and J are TRBV20-1 and TRBJ2-7; 13 bases match TRBD2. This CDR3 contains 15 residues. Germline V gives CDR1 DFQATT, CDR2 SNEGSKA (reference sequence). Trimming at V came to 6 bases and at J to 2 bases, leaving 7 bases not matched to a gene. The CDR3 protein is CSAPGLAGLTYEQYF. The CDR3 nucleotides are TGCAGTGCCCCGGGACTAGCGGGGTTAACCTACGAGCAGTACTTC.

This clonotype has a handful of counts. V is TRBV11-1 and J is TRBJ2-1; TRBD2 aligns across 10 bases. CDR3 length equals 11 residues. The germline V gene encodes CDR1 SGHAT and CDR2 FQDESV (reference sequence). V dropped 11 bases and J dropped 12; count of bases not matched to a gene: 7. As DNA, the CDR3 is TGTGCCGAGCAAAGCGGGAGGGGGCAGTTCTTC. Amino acid sequence: CAEQSGRGQFF.

This clonotype was counted only a few times. The chain employs TRBV9 and TRBJ2-2, with a tentative D call TRBD1 (5 bases). Germline V gene sequence: CDR1 SGDLS, CDR2 YYNGEE. Trimming removed 2 bases from V and 6 bases from J, with 8 bases in between. The CDR3 consists of 13 residues. The CDR3 protein is CASSVSGPGELFF. CDR3 sequence (DNA): TGTGCCAGCAGCGTGTCAGGGCCCGGGGAGCTGTTTTTT.

This clonotype turned up a few times. The CDR3 loop reads CASSFPKDSFVSGANVLTF. As DNA, the CDR3 is TGTGCCAGCAGCTTCCCTAAGGACAGTTTCGTCTCTGGGGCCAACGTCCTGACTTTC. This chain joins TRBV7-8 and TRBJ2-6, with D maybe TRBD1 (6 bases). Per the germline V gene, CDR1 is SGHVS and CDR2 is FQNEAQ. With 3 bases removed from V and 0 bases from J, the gap between germline ends came to 18 bases. The CDR3 contains 19 residues.

At least ten counts were recorded for this clonotype. The chain recombines TRBV12-3 or TRBV12-4 with TRBJ2-7; D not resolved. Trimming cost V 3 bases and J 3 bases, with 3 bases left between them. This CDR3 contains 11 residues. DNA of the CDR3: TGTGCCAGCAGTTTCAGCTACGAGCAGTACTTC. Translation gives CASSFSYEQYF.

A single count supports this clonotype. The J gene is TRBJ2-7, the V gene TRBV6-1; tentatively, D is TRBD1 (6 bases). CDR3 length: 13 amino acids. V was trimmed by 9 bases and J by 3 bases, leaving 15 bases between them. Germline loops: CDR1 MNHNS, CDR2 SASEGT. This chain's CDR3 is CASKDSFLYEQYF. CDR3 DNA sequence: TGTGCCAGTAAGGACAGCTTCCTCTACGAGCAGTACTTC.

This clonotype has only a few counts. The gene calls are TRBV2 and TRBJ2-7, with 11 bases aligning to TRBD1. CDR3 length equals 13 residues. Germline values: CDR1 SNHLY, CDR2 FYNNEI. V lost 6 bases to trimming and J lost 5 bases; unmatched junction nucleotides: 3. CDR3 region: CASSPDRGHEQYF. CDR3 nucleotides: TGTGCCAGCAGCCCGGACAGGGGGCACGAGCAGTACTTC.

This clonotype was counted between two and nine times. The rearrangement joins TRBV6-2 or TRBV6-3 to TRBJ1-5; TRBD1 matches at 7 bases. The CDR3 is 16 residues long. CDR1 and CDR2 (germline): MNHEY, SVGEGT. V trimming: 8 bases; J trimming: 1 base; junction bases outside the gene matches: 11. This CDR3 reads CASGTDRALSNQPQHF. CDR3 sequence (DNA): TGTGCCAGCGGAACCGACAGGGCATTAAGCAATCAGCCCCAGCATTTT.

A few counts support this clonotype. The chain employs TRBV5-5 and TRBJ2-2, with 7 bases lining up with TRBD2. The V segment lost 4 bases and the J segment 4 bases; nucleotides outside the gene matches: 7. Germline loops: CDR1 SGHKS, CDR2 YYEKEE (reference sequence). This CDR3 is built from 15 residues. CDR3 protein: CASSRSWGGTGELFF. CDR3 bases: TGTGCCAGCAGCCGTTCTTGGGGGGGCACCGGGGAGCTGTTTTTT.

The chain employs TRBV5-1 and TRBJ1-5, with 9 positions matching TRBD1. Germline CDR1 SGHRS, CDR2 YFSETQ. The CDR3 covers 15 residues. V shed 4 bases, J shed 0 bases, and the junction held 2 bases outside the gene matches. CDR3 DNA sequence: TGCGCCAGCAGCCCGGACAGGGGTAGCAATCAGCCCCAGCATTTT. It encodes CASSPDRGSNQPQHF.

In this sample, this clonotype turned up a few times. The V call is TRBV19, the J call TRBJ2-1; 9 bases map to TRBD2. J gave up 8 bases and V 7 bases, and 12 bases lay outside the gene matches. This CDR3 has 15 amino acids. Germline CDR1 is LNHDA and CDR2 is SQIVND (reference sequence). DNA of the CDR3: TGTGCCAGTACCCTCCGCGGGAGGGCCCACGATGAGCAGTTCTTC. It translates to CASTLRGRAHDEQFF.